A single TCR beta chain is shown here with its context. The sample comes from a study of early stage breast cancer tumors. This CDR3 comprises 13 residues. CDR1 and CDR2 (germline): LGHNA, YNFKEQ. J was trimmed by 4 bases and V by 4 bases; bases with no gene match: 0. Blood replicates held 0.5 ug DNA, tumor or normal breast approximately 1.5 ug, two each. Here immunoSEQ multiplex PCR was the method, and the copy in TCRdb shows in-frame clones only, minus some. The table shows over 25,000 clones, with roughly two thirds occurring only once. The receptor was derived from a person aged 50-59 years with breast cancer. The chain uses TRBV4-2 and TRBJ2-5; 10 bases match TRBD1. The sequenced sample was blood. The CDR3 nucleotides are TGTGCCAGCAGCCGGGACAGGGGAGAGACCCAGTACTTC. Translating it yields CASSRDRGETQYF.